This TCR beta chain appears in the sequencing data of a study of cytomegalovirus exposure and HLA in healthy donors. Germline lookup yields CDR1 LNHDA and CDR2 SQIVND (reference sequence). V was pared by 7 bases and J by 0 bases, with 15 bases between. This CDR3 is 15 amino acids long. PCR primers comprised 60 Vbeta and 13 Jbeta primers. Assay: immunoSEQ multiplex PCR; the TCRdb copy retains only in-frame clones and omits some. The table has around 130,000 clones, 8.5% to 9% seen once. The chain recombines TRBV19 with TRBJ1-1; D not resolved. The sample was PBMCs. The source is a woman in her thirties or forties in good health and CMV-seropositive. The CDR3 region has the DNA TGTGCCAGTATAGAGGGTACGAGGCTGAACACTGAAGCTTTCTTT. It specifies CASIEGTRLNTEAFF.